This T cell receptor (beta chain) originates from a study of blood T cell repertoires in COVID-19. Original handling: From reference gene primer amplification, estimates of nucleated cell counts were derived. The table came from immunoSEQ multiplex PCR; TCRdb's copy has only in-frame clones and leaves some out. D and trimming were read from the DNA, whereas the V and J calls and clone size are those reported in that table. Found here are a few hundred thousand clones, around 80% of them singletons; the top ten hold about 7%. The age range of participants was about 18 to 90 years, with residence in some 25 US areas. As regards this clone: An end of the junction does not agree with germline; a read error may underlie this.

CDR3 length: 13 residues. Germline CDR1 is DFQATT and CDR2 is SNEGSKA (reference sequence). The chain has TRBV20-1 and TRBJ2-1, with 13 bases fitting TRBD2. The sequence was obtained from a woman aged 40 to 50 with acute COVID-19. Sample: PBMCs or T cells enriched from blood (not recorded which). The CDR3 nucleotides are TGCAGTGCTAGTTACACTAGCGGGGGGGCTTTAATCTTC. Amino acid sequence: CSASYTSGGALIF.